What follows are 26 T cell receptor beta chains derived from one specimen sequenced in a study of cytomegalovirus exposure and HLA in healthy donors. Primers included in the PCR were 60 Vbeta and 13 Jbeta primers. Generated by immunoSEQ multiplex PCR, the TCRdb table keeps only in-frame clones and is missing some. Of roughly 160,000 clones in the sample, almost 80% were seen once. What was sequenced was PBMCs. The receptor source for this set is a man aged 30 to 45 in good health and CMV-seronegative.

Concerning this clone itself: The same CDR3 arises from other DNA sequences in this sample as well. CDR3 loop: CASSPKETQYF. Written as DNA, the CDR3 is TGTGCCAGCAGCCCAAAAGAGACCCAGTACTTC. This chain links TRBV11-2 with TRBJ2-5; the D is unclear. The CDR3 covers 11 residues. Between the trimmed V and J ends, which lost 5 bases and 3 bases, there was a span of 4 bases. From germline, CDR1 is SGHAT and CDR2 FQNNGV.

The rearrangement joins TRBV10-2 to TRBJ1-4; TRBD1 aligns across 7 bases. Germline V gene data show CDR1 as WSHSY and CDR2 as SAAADI. The CDR3 runs 15 residues. Trimming took 3 bases from V and 3 from J; bases not matched to a gene: 4. CDR3 region: CASSDRGKANEKLFF. CDR3 nucleotides: TGCGCCAGCAGTGACAGGGGGAAGGCTAATGAAAAACTGTTTTTT.

This clone has a single count. This chain connects TRBV30 to TRBJ2-3, with 8 bases aligning to TRBD1. This CDR3 region has 15 residues. CDR1 is GTSNPN and CDR2 is SVGIG in the germline V gene (reference sequence). The J segment lost 2 bases and the V segment lost 0 bases, leaving 4 bases of the junction unmatched. CDR3 bases: TGTGCCTGGAGTGTGCAGGGGGCCCCCACAGATACGCAGTATTTT. It specifies CAWSVQGAPTDTQYF.

This clone has a single count. This sequence joins TRBV9 and TRBJ1-1; TRBD1 matches at 9 bases. The junction had 7 bases not matched to a gene; V was cut back by 0 bases and J by 1 base. Germline assignment: CDR1 SGDLS and CDR2 YYNGEE. The CDR3 spans 17 residues. The CDR3 DNA is TGTGCCAGCAGCGTAGCCCCTGGGGGACAGGGGAACACTGAAGCTTTCTTT. Protein: CASSVAPGGQGNTEAFF.

V is TRBV4-3 and J is TRBJ2-7, with D uncertain. The ends were cut back, 0 bases at V and 0 bases at J, with 12 bases in the middle. The CDR3 spans 16 residues. Germline V gene data show CDR1 as LGHNA and CDR2 as YSLEER. CDR3 loop: CASSQDFGSGSYEQYF. The CDR3 DNA follows: TGCGCCAGCAGCCAAGATTTCGGCTCGGGCTCCTACGAGCAGTACTTC.

V and J are TRBV29-1 and TRBJ2-7; the D is unclear. V was clipped by 2 bases and J by 0 bases, with 5 bases between them. CDR1 is SQVTM, CDR2 ANQGSEA, per germline. The CDR3 runs 12 residues. CDR3: CSVETSSYEQYF. CDR3 nucleotide sequence: TGCAGCGTTGAAACCAGCTCCTACGAGCAGTACTTC.

The rearrangement joins TRBV7-9 to TRBJ2-5, with 7 positions matching TRBD2. J lost 1 base, V lost 3 bases, and 11 bases had no gene match. The CDR3 is 17 amino acids. The germline V gene encodes CDR1 SEHNR and CDR2 FQNEAQ (reference sequence). The CDR3 reads CASSLRRESILQETQYF. For the CDR3, the DNA is TGTGCCAGCAGCTTGAGGCGGGAGTCTATCCTCCAAGAGACCCAGTACTTC.

This clone has just one count. V usage is TRBV7-2 and J usage is TRBJ2-5; 9 positions agree with TRBD2. Germline trimming cut 5 bases from V and 2 bases from J; bases unmatched to any gene: 6. Germline V gives CDR1 SGHTA, CDR2 FQGNSA. The CDR3 is made up of 15 amino acids. CDR3 coding DNA: TGTGCCAGCAGCGGCTACACTAGCGGGCAAGAGACCCAGTACTTC. Its protein is CASSGYTSGQETQYF.

DNA for the CDR3: TGTGCCAGCAGTAGAGAGAACACTGAAGCTTTCTTT. Translated, it gives CASSRENTEAFF. The chain carries TRBV2 and TRBJ1-1; D remains ambiguous. Germline-derived CDR1 and CDR2 are SNHLY and FYNNEI. V lost 5 bases, J lost 1 base, and 5 bases lay in between. This CDR3 is 12 amino acids long.

The rearrangement joins TRBV6-5 to TRBJ2-2, with 15 bases fitting TRBD2. J gave up 4 bases and V 4 bases, and 1 base lay outside the gene matches. CDR3 length: 16 amino acids. The germline gives CDR1 MNHEY, CDR2 SVGAGI. The CDR3, as DNA: TGTGCCAGCAGTTGGACTAGCGGGGGGGGCACCGGGGAGCTGTTTTTT. This translates into CASSWTSGGGTGELFF.

The V and J genes are TRBV27 and TRBJ2-7; D ambiguous. CDR3 length: 16 residues. V lost 2 bases to trimming and J lost 2 bases, with 16 bases between them. Germline V gives CDR1 MNHEY, CDR2 SMNVEV (reference sequence). This chain's CDR3 is CASSLIVVWAAYEQYF. The CDR3 nucleotides are TGTGCCAGCAGTTTAATTGTAGTGTGGGCAGCCTACGAGCAGTACTTC.

In DNA form, the CDR3 reads TGTGCCAGCTCACCCGGGTGGAATAATTCACCCCTCCACTTT. Translated, it gives CASSPGWNNSPLHF. The gene calls are TRBV18 and TRBJ1-6; D is ambiguous. V dropped 3 bases and J dropped 5 bases, with 8 bases sitting between them. There are 14 residues in the CDR3. Looked up from germline, CDR1 is KGHSH and CDR2 is LQKENI.

The V gene is TRBV4-3, the J gene TRBJ2-1, with TRBD2 identical over 9 bases. After removal of 0 bases from V and 10 bases from J, the junction contained 7 bases not matched to a gene. The CDR3 sequence is 15 residues long. CDR1 and CDR2 from the germline V gene are LGHNA and YSLEER. CDR3 loop: CASSQERLAGWEQFF. As DNA, the CDR3 is TGCGCCAGCAGCCAAGAGCGGCTAGCGGGATGGGAGCAGTTCTTC.

The chain combines TRBV4-3 with TRBJ2-7, with TRBD2 as a possible D gene (6 bases). The CDR3 has 14 residues. The V end lost 0 bases, the J end lost 6 bases, and 12 bases lay between the germline ends. The germline gives CDR1 LGHNA, CDR2 YSLEER. The CDR3 sequence: CASSQDWGVSEQYF. In DNA form, the CDR3 reads TGCGCCAGCAGCCAAGATTGGGGGGTTAGCGAGCAGTACTTC.

The gene calls are TRBV7-9 and TRBJ1-3; no firm D call. Germline V gene data show CDR1 as SEHNR and CDR2 as FQNEAQ (reference sequence). The germline V and J ends were trimmed by 4 bases and 0 bases, with 7 bases remaining between them. The length of the CDR3 is 14 residues. CDR3 loop: CASSWANSGNTIYF. CDR3 bases: TGTGCCAGCAGCTGGGCCAACTCTGGAAACACCATATATTTT. Using reference TRBV7-9 and TRBJ1-3 for the parts outside the CDR3, the full variable domain is DTGVSQNPRHKITKRGQNVTFRCDPISEHNRLYWYRQTLGQGPEFLTYFQNEAQLEKSRLLSDRFSAERPKGSFSTLEIQRTEQGDSAMYLCASSWANSGNTIYFGEGSWLTVV.

This clone has a single count. This sequence joins TRBV5-1 and TRBJ2-3, with TRBD2 matching 9 bases. V shed 4 bases and J 5 bases; nucleotides not matched to a gene: 5. Germline V gene sequence: CDR1 SGHRS, CDR2 YFSETQ. The CDR3 contains 14 residues. CDR3 nucleotide sequence: TGCGCCAGCAGCCCTCTAGCGGGATTAGATACGCAGTATTTT. Translated, it gives CASSPLAGLDTQYF.

This clone was detected only a few times. The chain joins TRBV15 to TRBJ2-7, with 7 nucleotides matching TRBD1. The CDR3 is 16 amino acids. Germline lookup yields CDR1 LNHNV and CDR2 YYDKDF (reference sequence). Trimming took 1 base from V and 0 from J; bases not matched to a gene: 6. The CDR3 DNA reads TGTGCCACCAGCAGAGGGTTGGGACAGAGCTCCTACGAGCAGTACTTC. Amino acid sequence: CATSRGLGQSSYEQYF.

The gene calls are TRBV5-1 and TRBJ2-7; TRBD2 aligns across 10 bases. V shed 0 bases, J shed 2 bases, and the junction held 2 bases outside the gene matches. Germline CDR1 and CDR2: SGHRS and YFSETQ. The CDR3 is 15 amino acids. The CDR3 coding sequence is TGCGCCAGCAGCTTGGGGACTAGCGGTGCCTACGAGCAGTACTTC. It specifies CASSLGTSGAYEQYF.

The rearrangement joins TRBV4-3 to TRBJ2-7, with TRBD2 matching 12 bases. Trimming at V came to 1 base and at J to 2 bases, leaving 3 bases not matched to a gene. The CDR3 runs to 16 residues. Looked up from germline, CDR1 is LGHNA and CDR2 is YSLEER. This chain's CDR3 is CASSQVGLAGTYEQYF. CDR3 DNA: TGCGCCAGCAGCCAAGTTGGACTAGCGGGAACCTACGAGCAGTACTTC.

This chain connects TRBV28 to TRBJ2-7, with D hard to call. The CDR3 totals 11 residues. The ends were cut back, 4 bases at V and 3 bases at J, with 4 bases in the middle. Germline CDR1 and CDR2: MDHEN and SYDVKM. The DNA of the CDR3 is TGTGCCAGCAGTTCAGTCTACGAGCAGTACTTC. As protein: CASSSVYEQYF.

The V call is TRBV14, the J call TRBJ1-4, with 8 bases aligning to TRBD1. The CDR3 has 14 amino acids. The J segment lost 8 bases and the V segment lost 2 bases, leaving 4 bases of the junction unmatched. The germline V gene encodes CDR1 SGHDN and CDR2 FVKESK. CDR3 sequence reads: CASSQISGGEKLFF. CDR3 DNA sequence: TGTGCCAGCAGCCAAATATCAGGGGGCGAAAAACTGTTTTTT.

The rearrangement joins TRBV13 to TRBJ2-3; the match to TRBD2 covers 15 bases. This CDR3 has 19 amino acids. The junction had 9 bases not matched to a gene; V was cut back by 3 bases and J by 2 bases. Germline V gene sequence: CDR1 PRHDT, CDR2 FYEKMQ (reference sequence). CDR3 DNA sequence: TGTGCCAGCAGCTTGGGACTAGCGGGAGGTGCTCATGACACAGATACGCAGTATTTT. Translating it yields CASSLGLAGGAHDTDTQYF.

The chain uses TRBV2 and TRBJ2-5; 7 positions match TRBD1. The J call may be in error: the DNA end matches TRBJ2-7 better. The CDR3 contains 15 residues. Germline V gene lookup returns CDR1 SNHLY and CDR2 FYNNEI. The CDR3 sequence: CASSEGGTEGYEQYF. DNA of the CDR3: TGTGCCAGCAGTGAAGGAGGGACAGAGGGTTACGAGCAGTACTTC.

The gene calls are TRBV4-3 and TRBJ2-7, with D possibly TRBD1 on 5 matching bases. There are 13 residues in the CDR3. Germline values: CDR1 LGHNA, CDR2 YSLEER. V lost 5 bases and J 2 bases, leaving 10 bases between the germline ends. In nucleotides, the CDR3 is TGCGCCAGCAGCGCAGGGAACCCCTACGAGCAGTACTTC. Its protein is CASSAGNPYEQYF.

About this clone itself: An end of the junction differs from the germline gene, which may be a read error. This chain connects TRBV7-6 to TRBJ1-5, with no clear D. CDR1 SGHVS and CDR2 FNYEAQ come from the germline V gene. The CDR3 spans 13 residues. The CDR3 protein is CVSSLGLSQPQHF. The CDR3 bases are TGTGTCAGCAGCTTAGGTCTATCCCAGCCCCAGCATTTT. Variable domain in full (rest from reference TRBV7-6 and TRBJ1-5): GAGVSQSPRYKVTKRGQDVALRCDPISGHVSLYWYRQALGQGPEFLTYFNYEAQQDKSGLPNDRFSAERPEGSISTLTIQRTEQRDSAMYRCVSSLGLSQPQHFGDGTRLSIL.

This chain joins TRBV9 and TRBJ2-1; D is undetermined. Germline lookup yields CDR1 SGDLS and CDR2 YYNGEE. This CDR3 has 12 amino acids. Trimming removed 0 bases at V and 8 bases at J, with 6 bases between. The DNA for the CDR3 is TGTGCCAGCAGCGTAGGCCAGGATGAGCAGTTCTTC. This encodes CASSVGQDEQFF.